The clone carrying this T cell receptor beta chain has ten or more counts. This specimen belongs to a study of T cells after yellow fever vaccination. Study information: SMART-Seq v4 Ultra Low Input prepared libraries from low-cell fractions. Overall study results and limits: Sorted memory subsets on day 0 showed almost all vaccine-responding clonotypes to be undetectable.

Unmatched junction bases numbered 1, after V lost 6 bases and J lost 3 bases. The CDR3 runs to 13 residues. In germline, CDR1 is SGHAT, CDR2 FQNNGV. Using its own MiXCR run on the 5' RACE reads, TCRdb lists one record per CDR3 protein. This table holds over 25,000 distinct CDR3 sequences, under 12% found once. J is TRBJ1-1 and V is TRBV11-2; 10 bases are a match to TRBD1. This TCR derives from a man in his late teens or twenties who received the YFV17D yellow fever vaccine. The sample here was PBMCs, either bulk or a sorted T-cell subset (CD4+, CD8+, memory, or dextramer-sorted; not recorded which), taken less than 16 days after the first yellow fever vaccination. The CDR3 sequence: CASSGQGDTEAFF. The CDR3 nucleotides are TGTGCCAGCAGTGGACAGGGGGACACTGAAGCTTTCTTT.